The clone carrying this T cell receptor (beta chain) was counted a single time. The PCR used 60 Vbeta and 13 Jbeta primers. Using immunoSEQ multiplex PCR, the repertoire was profiled, and TCRdb retains in-frame clones only, with some absent. Of about 190,000 clones in the sample, about four fifths were seen once. This sample is drawn from a study of cytomegalovirus exposure and HLA in healthy donors. In the study overall: Prior work identified 95 million to 120 million unique TCR beta sequences in 150 million to 200 million T cells.

V lost 8 bases to trimming and J lost 8 bases, with 18 bases between them. Germline V gene data show CDR1 as MDHEN and CDR2 as SYDVKM. The CDR3 length is 13 residues. The rearrangement links TRBV28 to TRBJ2-5; tentatively, D is TRBD2 (5 bases). This receptor was obtained from a woman aged 45 to 65 in good health and CMV-seropositive. Sequencing used PBMCs. Written as DNA, the CDR3 is TGTGCCAGCTCCGAAGTCGTCGGGGTAACCCAGTACTTC. It encodes CASSEVVGVTQYF.